This TCR beta chain was sequenced during a study of cytomegalovirus exposure and HLA in healthy donors. As to this clone: Its antigen is not identified.

The length of the CDR3 is 13 residues. The V end was cut by 5 bases, the J end by 0 bases, with 8 bases between. Germline loops: CDR1 MDHEN, CDR2 SYDVKM. The repertoire was sequenced with immunoSEQ multiplex PCR; TCRdb's copy has only in-frame clones and lacks some. Among about 120,000 clones listed, around 86% were seen once. The study drew the donors from its roughly 120-subject validation cohort, separate from the approximately 700-subject first cohort. Study outcomes and limitations: Researchers counted some 150 TCR beta chains as cytomegalovirus-associated. Both high specificity and high sensitivity reportedly marked the classifier's diagnosis of cytomegalovirus status.

This chain links TRBV28 with TRBJ2-7; D is unresolved. The sequenced material came from PBMCs. The source is a woman under 30 in good health and CMV-seronegative. The CDR3 DNA sequence: TGTGCCAGCAGTATACAGATCTCCTACGAGCAGTACTTC. It specifies CASSIQISYEQYF.